This passage covers 26 T cell receptor beta chains from one sample sequenced in a study of T cell responses to AZD1222 COVID-19 vaccine (dated by TCRdb to the early 2020s). Reading the label with the study, this specimen's time point is: baseline before first vaccination. The receptor library was made with the immunoSEQ multiplex PCR assay. TCRdb took over this immuneACCESS table, retaining in-frame rearrangements with V and J assigned. Such tables are incomplete; in checked studies, under half of the missing clones stem from an unresolved V gene, and the remainder is unexplained. This sample holds 100,000 to 150,000 clones; around 92% were observed only once. The ten largest clones represent more than 13% of the sample. Material: peripheral blood, obtained on day 0 of AZD1222 vaccination. The receptors originated from an adult in good health.

The rearrangement uses TRBV19 and TRBJ1-2; 7 nucleotides agree with TRBD1. With 3 bases clipped from V and 7 bases from J, the junction kept 17 bases outside the gene matches. CDR1 and CDR2 from the germline V gene are LNHDA and SQIVND (reference sequence). This CDR3 region has 17 residues. CDR3 sequence reads: CASSIGYVAGTELGYTF. The CDR3, as DNA: TGTGCCAGTAGTATCGGTTACGTTGCAGGGACAGAACTTGGCTACACCTTC.

The chain uses TRBV5-1 and TRBJ1-6, with D tentatively TRBD1 (5 bases). CDR1 is SGHRS, CDR2 YFSETQ, per germline. V was trimmed by 0 bases and J by 12 bases, leaving 10 bases between them. The CDR3 is 13 amino acids. CDR3 DNA sequence: TGCGCCAGCAGCTTGGAGGGGCGGGAACCCCTCCACTTT. Protein: CASSLEGREPLHF.

This clone showed up just once. The chain uses TRBV19 and TRBJ2-1; the D is unclear. The germline CDR1 and CDR2 sequences are LNHDA and SQIVND (reference sequence). Trimming left V 3 bases short and J 12 bases short, with 9 bases between. The CDR3 is 11 residues long. This CDR3 reads CASSIGYRQFF. CDR3 DNA: TGTGCCAGTAGTATCGGCTACCGGCAGTTCTTC.

The CDR3, as DNA: TGTGCCATCAGTGAGAAGATAGGGTTTGGCACTGAAGCTTTCTTT. Encoded protein: CAISEKIGFGTEAFF. The chain joins TRBV10-3 to TRBJ1-1; D is unclear. The V gene lost 2 bases and the J gene lost 4 bases, with 14 bases spanning the gap. CDR3 length equals 15 residues. The germline V gene encodes CDR1 ENHRY and CDR2 SYGVKD.

The V call is TRBV27, the J call TRBJ2-7; 8 bases match TRBD2. The CDR3 is 15 residues long. Germline CDR1 reads MNHEY; CDR2 reads SMNVEV (reference sequence). J gave up 2 bases and V 5 bases, and 8 bases lay outside the gene matches. The DNA for the CDR3 is TGTGCCAGCAGTCCAGCTGCGGGGGGTACCTACGAGCAGTACTTC. Its protein is CASSPAAGGTYEQYF.

J is TRBJ1-1 and V is TRBV2; D perhaps matches TRBD1 (6 bases). The CDR3 runs 13 residues. Germline CDR1 reads SNHLY; CDR2 reads FYNNEI. Trimming cost V 10 bases and J 1 base, with 13 bases left between them. The CDR3 coding sequence is TGTGCCACCCGCGACAGGCAGAACACTGAAGCTTTCTTT. The encoded protein is CATRDRQNTEAFF.

The CDR3, as DNA: TGTGCCATCAGGGCTAGCGGGAGTAGTTATGGGACCGGGGAGCTGTTTTTT. Residues: CAIRASGSSYGTGELFF. The chain has TRBV10-3 and TRBJ2-2; 10 positions match TRBD2. CDR3 length: 17 amino acids. After removal of 6 bases from V and 5 bases from J, the junction contained 12 bases not matched to a gene. The germline V gene has CDR1 ENHRY and CDR2 SYGVKD.

The CDR3, as DNA: TGCGCCAGCAGCCAAGAGGTTCAGACAGGGGGCGATTCGACCTATGGCTACACCTTC. Residues: CASSQEVQTGGDSTYGYTF. The V call is TRBV4-3, the J call TRBJ1-2, with 10 bases identical to TRBD1. This CDR3 spans 19 amino acids. Germline V CDR1 and CDR2: LGHNA, YSLEER. V gave up 0 bases and J gave up 4 bases; unmatched junction bases: 14.

The CDR3 DNA sequence: TGTGCCAGCAGTTTGTCCAGGGCCTTAGAGCAGTACTTC. As protein: CASSLSRALEQYF. This sequence joins TRBV27 and TRBJ2-7; D possibly corresponds to TRBD1 (5 bases). Trimming took 3 bases from V and 7 from J, leaving 13 bases between them. CDR1 and CDR2 (germline): MNHEY, SMNVEV (reference sequence). The CDR3 runs to 13 residues.

This rearrangement joins TRBV5-6 to TRBJ2-3; TRBD1 is a possible D gene (6 bases). The CDR3 totals 14 residues. V lost 1 base, J lost 2 bases, and 8 bases lay in between. Germline V gives CDR1 SGHDT, CDR2 YYEEEE. This CDR3 reads CASSLQGPTDTQYF. The CDR3 nucleotides read TGTGCCAGCAGCTTGCAGGGGCCCACAGATACGCAGTATTTT.

The V call is TRBV6-5, the J call TRBJ2-1; TRBD2 might be the D (5 bases). Germline V CDR1 and CDR2: MNHEY, SVGAGI. The CDR3 runs 16 residues. V lost 0 bases and J lost 5, with 14 bases in between. In DNA, the CDR3 is TGTGCCAGCAGTTACTCGGGAGCCGGGCCGAACAATGAGCAGTTCTTC. Translation: CASSYSGAGPNNEQFF.

This rearrangement joins TRBV11-2 to TRBJ2-7; 8 nucleotides line up with TRBD1. The CDR3 extends over 15 amino acids. Losses at the gene ends were 4 bases for V and 4 bases for J; bases not matched to a gene: 9. Germline V lookup: CDR1 SGHAT, CDR2 FQNNGV. As DNA, the CDR3 is TGTGCCAGCAGCTCCCAGGACAGGGTTCGGTACGAGCAGTACTTC. Amino acids: CASSSQDRVRYEQYF.

CDR3 sequence (DNA): TGCGCCAGCAGCTTGGGTCTCGGGGGTCGCACTGAAGCTTTCTTT. It specifies CASSLGLGGRTEAFF. This rearrangement joins TRBV5-1 to TRBJ1-1, with D possibly TRBD1 on 5 matching bases. From germline, CDR1 is SGHRS and CDR2 YFSETQ. The CDR3 runs to 15 residues. Trimming removed 0 bases at V and 4 bases at J, with 13 bases between.

This chain joins TRBV6-5 and TRBJ2-1, with D possibly matching TRBD2 (6 bases). The CDR3 totals 15 residues. CDR1 is MNHEY and CDR2 is SVGAGI in the germline V gene. V lost 2 bases and J lost 8, with 16 bases in between. The CDR3 is CASSYTGTQNDEQFF. The CDR3 region has the DNA TGTGCCAGCAGTTACACCGGGACTCAGAACGATGAGCAGTTCTTC.

J is TRBJ1-1 and V is TRBV6-5; D unresolved. Germline values: CDR1 MNHEY, CDR2 SVGAGI. This CDR3 spans 15 amino acids. V gave up 6 bases and J gave up 2 bases, with 16 bases separating them. The CDR3: CASRIAYGENTEAFF. CDR3 sequence (DNA): TGTGCCAGCAGAATCGCATACGGGGAAAACACTGAAGCTTTCTTT.

The chain links TRBV7-9 to TRBJ2-1, with TRBD1 as a possible D gene (6 bases). This CDR3 has 15 residues. Trimming removed 6 bases from V and 0 bases from J, with 12 bases in between. Germline CDR1 is SEHNR and CDR2 is FQNEAQ (reference sequence). The CDR3 DNA reads TGTGCCAGCAGATCTACAGGGAGCTCCTACAATGAGCAGTTCTTC. It codes for CASRSTGSSYNEQFF.

The rearrangement links TRBV4-1 to TRBJ2-7; D gene unclear. Germline assignment: CDR1 MGHRA and CDR2 YSYEKL. With 1 base removed from V and 4 bases from J, the gap between germline ends came to 8 bases. This CDR3 contains 13 residues. CDR3 protein: CASSQGEVYEQYF. The DNA of the CDR3 is TGCGCCAGCAGCCAAGGTGAAGTATACGAGCAGTACTTC.

The sample holds a few counts of this clone. The rearrangement uses TRBV7-6 and TRBJ2-1; D not certain. The CDR3 loop spans 12 amino acids. The V end lost 0 bases, the J end lost 5 bases, and 2 bases lay between the germline ends. From germline, CDR1 is SGHVS and CDR2 FNYEAQ. This CDR3 is CASSLADNEQFF. The DNA for the CDR3 is TGTGCCAGCAGCTTAGCCGACAATGAGCAGTTCTTC.

V and J are TRBV4-3 and TRBJ2-7; D might be TRBD1 (6 bases). This CDR3 comprises 15 residues. The V and J ends lost 0 bases and 6 bases respectively, with 15 bases between them. CDR1 and CDR2 from the germline V gene are LGHNA and YSLEER. The CDR3 sequence is CASSQEKDSLGEQYF. In nucleotides, the CDR3 is TGCGCCAGCAGCCAAGAGAAGGACAGCCTTGGCGAGCAGTACTTC.

The J gene is TRBJ2-4, the V gene TRBV28; D may be TRBD1 (6 bases). Trimming took 2 bases from V and 5 from J, leaving 13 bases between them. Germline V gene lookup returns CDR1 MDHEN and CDR2 SYDVKM. This CDR3 has 15 residues. The CDR3 DNA reads TGTGCCAGCAGTTTAGTTGGGGGCAACGAAAACATTCAGTACTTC. This translates into CASSLVGGNENIQYF.

The chain joins TRBV29-1 to TRBJ2-7; no clear D gene. The germline V gene encodes CDR1 SQVTM and CDR2 ANQGSEA. Between the trimmed V and J ends, which lost 1 base and 2 bases, there was a span of 12 bases. The CDR3 covers 14 residues. Written as DNA, the CDR3 is TGCAGCGTTGAAGTCCAAACCCTTCCCTACGAGCAGTACTTC. Residues: CSVEVQTLPYEQYF.

This chain uses TRBV7-2 with TRBJ2-5; TRBD1 matches 9 bases. With 5 bases clipped from V and 5 bases from J, the junction kept 9 bases outside the gene matches. Germline CDR1 and CDR2: SGHTA and FQGNSA. This CDR3 is 15 amino acids long. CDR3 protein: CASSKNRGRRETQYF. CDR3 nucleotide sequence: TGTGCCAGCAGCAAAAACAGGGGGCGCAGGGAGACCCAGTACTTC.

The chain combines TRBV6-2 or TRBV6-3 with TRBJ1-1; D gene unclear. CDR3 size: 13 residues. V was clipped by 6 bases and J by 11 bases, with 19 bases between them. From germline, CDR1 is MNHEY and CDR2 SVGEGT. The CDR3 coding sequence is TGTGCCAGCAGCAGTTATCGATCGGCTCGGGCTTTCTTT. Translation: CASSSYRSARAFF.

This chain joins TRBV19 and TRBJ2-7, with D possibly matching TRBD2 (6 bases). From germline, CDR1 is LNHDA and CDR2 SQIVND (reference sequence). V gave up 5 bases and J gave up 1 base, with 12 bases separating them. This CDR3 comprises 14 residues. The DNA for the CDR3 is TGTGCCAGTAGTGCCCGACTAGTTTCCTACGAGCAGTACTTC. This encodes CASSARLVSYEQYF.

This chain connects TRBV4-3 to TRBJ1-4; D is uncertain. Trimming left V 0 bases short and J 6 bases short, with 11 bases between. The CDR3 consists of 15 residues. Per the germline V gene, CDR1 is LGHNA and CDR2 is YSLEER. DNA for the CDR3: TGCGCCAGCAGCCAAGACCCGGGTCGATATGAAAAACTGTTTTTT. Residues: CASSQDPGRYEKLFF.

The CDR3 region is CASSFQTEAFF. The CDR3 DNA is TGTGCCAGCAGTTTCCAGACTGAAGCTTTCTTT. The chain recombines TRBV12-3 or TRBV12-4 with TRBJ1-1; D uncertain. The CDR3 is 11 amino acids. The V end lost 3 bases, the J end lost 5 bases, and 4 bases lay between the germline ends.